This record covers a single T cell receptor (beta chain). The assay was immunoSEQ multiplex PCR, and TCRdb's table has in-frame clones only and misses some. Of 2 million to 2.5 million clones in the sample, 80% to 95% were seen once. This CDR3 has 13 amino acids. Germline values: CDR1 SGHAT, CDR2 FQNNGV. V was clipped by 2 bases and J by 8 bases, with 11 bases between them. This sample is drawn from a study of shared clonotypes between healthy human individuals. This receptor was taken from a man aged 18 to 29 in good health. Some clones in this sample may be carry-over from other donors' samples. The J gene is TRBJ2-3, the V gene TRBV11-2; D perhaps matches TRBD2 (6 bases). Sequences were obtained from naive CD4+ T cells from PBMCs. The subset here: CD45RA+ positively selected. CDR3 coding DNA: TGTGCCAGCAGCTTAAGTGGGGGGAGTACGCAGTATTTT. It yields the protein CASSLSGGSTQYF.